What follows describes a single T cell receptor (beta chain). During construction of the library, unique molecular identifiers were attached to individual cDNA molecules for quantitative, reproducible TCR counting. MiXCR, run by TCRdb on the RACE reads, gives a single entry per CDR3 protein. The data show about 350,000 distinct CDR3 sequences, 5.5% seen once. The data are from a study of human T cells and chemical hapten exposure. The ends were cut back, 1 base at V and 6 bases at J, with 9 bases in the middle. CDR3 length: 14 amino acids. From germline, CDR1 is KGHDR and CDR2 SFDVKD. Time point in this sample: pre-sensitization, week 0. Treatment of the sample: therapeutic diphenylcyclopropenone sensitization with weekly scalp DPC. Alopecia patients deemed DPC-suitable, aged 18 to 70, excluding pregnancy. The authors extracted total RNA from unfractionated whole blood.

The sequence was collected from a woman between 18 and 29 years old with alopecia areata. Some clones in this sample may be carry-over from other donors' samples. The sequencing here drew on whole blood, taken in connection with sensitization to the hapten diphenylcyclopropenone (DPC). The V and J genes are TRBV24-1 and TRBJ1-5; D possibly corresponds to TRBD1 (5 bases). The chain's CDR3 is CATSDFDGTQPQHF. The CDR3 nucleotides are TGTGCCACCAGTGATTTTGATGGGACTCAGCCCCAGCATTTT.